This T cell receptor (beta chain) is from a study of T cells in Graves' hyperthyroidism and ophthalmopathy. Recently diagnosed hyperthyroidism of less than 2 months' duration affected patients aged 18 to 65. Amplification of TCR beta CDR3 regions used RNA as the template. HTBI primers were used for first-round RT-PCR of the TCR CDR3. TCRdb independently ran MiXCR on the multiplex PCR reads; one entry per CDR3 protein. The sample lists under 700,000 distinct CDR3 sequences, under 60% occurring once. In germline, CDR1 is LNHDA, CDR2 SQIVND (reference sequence). This CDR3 contains 13 residues. Trimming removed 9 bases from V and 6 bases from J; junction bases left unmatched: 10.

The source material was peripheral blood or thyroid tissue (not recorded which). The chain joins TRBV19 to TRBJ1-1; TRBD1 matches 7 bases. The sequence was collected from a woman under 30 with Graves' hyperthyroidism. This CDR3 reads CASGQLQGSEAFF. CDR3 DNA sequence: TGTGCCAGCGGCCAGTTACAGGGGTCTGAAGCTTTCTTT.